This is a list of T cell receptor beta chains from one sample in a study of shared clonotypes between healthy human individuals. Profiling relied on immunoSEQ multiplex PCR, and the TCRdb table lists in-frame clones only, not all of them. There are approximately 2.5 million clones in the sample; 90% to 95% occur only once, and around 0.4% lies in the top ten. Sequenced: naive CD4+ T cells from PBMCs. The receptors were gathered from a man aged 18 to 30 in good health. Some clones in this sample may be carry-over from other donors' samples. The CDR3 runs from the conserved cysteine through the conserved F or W. Fields, in order: D gene, J gene, V gene, CDR3 protein. A D gene is named only where the DNA matches it firmly.

D: .; J: TRBJ1-1; V: TRBV10-3; CDR3: CAISELGGTEAFF
D: .; J: TRBJ2-2; V: TRBV19; CDR3: CASSRGTGELFF
D: .; J: TRBJ2-1; V: TRBV5-1; CDR3: CASSLAPSRANEQFF
D: TRBD1; J: TRBJ1-3; V: TRBV4-1; CDR3: CASSQGGQIYSGNTIYF
D: .; J: TRBJ1-3; V: TRBV28; CDR3: CASSPGTTGNTIYF
D: TRBD2; J: TRBJ2-2; V: TRBV5-1; CDR3: CASSFIVGRREGPGELFF
D: .; J: TRBJ2-5; V: TRBV6-5; CDR3: CASSTGETQYF
D: .; J: TRBJ2-2; V: TRBV28; CDR3: CASSIGGSTGELFF
D: TRBD1; J: TRBJ2-7; V: TRBV2; CDR3: CASSSYRQGAGEQYF
D: .; J: TRBJ1-1; V: TRBV10-2; CDR3: CASRQGDTEAFF
D: TRBD2; J: TRBJ2-6; V: TRBV5-4; CDR3: CAAFNLAGGSAGANVLTF
D: .; J: TRBJ2-6; V: TRBV5-1; CDR3: CASSLGAGANVLTF
D: .; J: TRBJ1-2; V: TRBV28; CDR3: CASSSYREGYTF
D: .; J: TRBJ2-7; V: TRBV25-1; CDR3: CASREPSGRLSYEQYF
D: TRBD1; J: TRBJ2-7; V: TRBV7-9; CDR3: CASSHRTGGYEQYF
D: .; J: TRBJ2-7; V: TRBV7-2; CDR3: CASSLAGRPYEQYF
D: .; J: TRBJ1-1; V: TRBV6-5; CDR3: CASSYSNGNTEAFF
D: .; J: TRBJ1-5; V: TRBV7-9; CDR3: CASSRRSNQPQHF
D: .; J: TRBJ1-2; V: TRBV28; CDR3: CASSSNRVFWGYTF
D: .; J: TRBJ2-7; V: TRBV9; CDR3: CASSVGRTTYEQYF
D: TRBD1; J: TRBJ2-7; V: TRBV30; CDR3: CAWSAQGYEQYF
D: TRBD1; J: TRBJ2-5; V: TRBV5-4; CDR3: CASSFDRGETQYF
D: .; J: TRBJ2-2; V: TRBV27; CDR3: CASRRYTGELFF
D: .; J: TRBJ1-1; V: TRBV5-4; CDR3: CASSSQGRRALEAFF
D: TRBD1; J: TRBJ2-5; V: TRBV7-8; CDR3: CASSLAIRTGGWETQYF
D: .; J: TRBJ2-6; V: TRBV11-3; CDR3: CASSLHGSGANVLTF
D: TRBD1; J: TRBJ2-1; V: TRBV30; CDR3: CAWSEDRGSYNEQFF
D: TRBD1; J: TRBJ1-5; V: TRBV6-1; CDR3: CASSGTGVVQPQHF
D: TRBD1; J: TRBJ2-7; V: TRBV15; CDR3: CATSPPVRGPQYF
D: .; J: TRBJ1-5; V: TRBV15; CDR3: CATSGGPNQPQHF
D: TRBD1; J: TRBJ1-1; V: TRBV6-5; CDR3: CASSRDRNMNTEAFF
D: .; J: TRBJ2-1; V: TRBV5-4; CDR3: CASSRINEQFF
D: .; J: TRBJ2-5; V: TRBV2; CDR3: CASEKGGQETQYF
D: .; J: TRBJ2-7; V: TRBV6-6; CDR3: CASTYGGPQWEQYF
D: .; J: TRBJ1-5; V: TRBV18; CDR3: CASSPDSPNQPQHF
D: TRBD2; J: TRBJ2-1; V: TRBV12-5; CDR3: CASGLALAGGRGNEQFF
D: .; J: TRBJ1-2; V: TRBV5-1; CDR3: CASSLIAQGSDYGYTF
D: TRBD2; J: TRBJ2-7; V: TRBV10-3; CDR3: CAISVGTSVYEQYF
D: .; J: TRBJ2-3; V: TRBV11-2; CDR3: CASSPLAYGGDTQYF
D: .; J: TRBJ2-7; V: TRBV5-1; CDR3: CASSPRDIGYEQYF
D: TRBD1; J: TRBJ1-2; V: TRBV28; CDR3: CASSPGQGTDGYTF
D: TRBD2; J: .; V: TRBV29-1; CDR3: CSGGPGGSYEQYF
D: TRBD1; J: TRBJ1-2; V: TRBV9; CDR3: CASSAATGDYGYTF
D: TRBD1; J: TRBJ1-5; V: TRBV9; CDR3: CASSVAGTGKPQHF
D: TRBD1; J: TRBJ2-5; V: TRBV5-1; CDR3: CASSSLTGENGSQYF
D: TRBD2; J: TRBJ2-1; V: TRBV7-3; CDR3: CASSTSSGRAGSEQFF
D: .; J: TRBJ2-1; V: TRBV9; CDR3: CASSAAGAPNEQFF
D: .; J: TRBJ1-2; V: TRBV18; CDR3: CASSGDRSGYGYTF
D: .; J: TRBJ2-2; V: TRBV2; CDR3: CATNRNTGELFF
D: TRBD1; J: TRBJ1-1; V: TRBV6-5; CDR3: CASSYSGGLGNTEAFF
D: .; J: TRBJ1-1; V: TRBV6-5; CDR3: CASSLKSWYPTEAFF
D: .; J: TRBJ2-1; V: TRBV9; CDR3: CASSVAGYNEQFF
D: TRBD1; J: TRBJ1-4; V: TRBV28; CDR3: CASSFRRQGARFEKLFF
D: .; J: TRBJ2-3; V: TRBV2; CDR3: CASSSAASLRTDTQYF
D: TRBD1; J: TRBJ1-2; V: TRBV5-1; CDR3: CASSPQGAGIDYTF